These 29 T cell receptor beta chains originate from one sample sequenced in a study of blood T cell repertoires in COVID-19. Only in-frame clones appear in the TCRdb table, and some are missing; sequencing was by immunoSEQ multiplex PCR. The table lists about 270,000 clones, roughly 90% of them singletons. Sequenced: PBMCs or T cells enriched from blood (not recorded which). The source is a man aged 40-49 years who had been exposed to COVID-19.

This chain connects TRBV14 to TRBJ2-1; 12 nucleotides align to TRBD2. Looked up from germline, CDR1 is SGHDN and CDR2 is FVKESK. V dropped 4 bases and J dropped 8; count of bases not matched to a gene: 6. There are 15 residues in the CDR3. CDR3 amino acids: CASSRLAGAKDEQFF. The DNA for the CDR3 is TGTGCCAGCAGCCGACTAGCGGGAGCTAAGGATGAGCAGTTCTTC.

The V call is TRBV7-3, the J call TRBJ2-7; 12 bases are a match to TRBD2. The V segment lost 2 bases and the J segment 5 bases; nucleotides outside the gene matches: 1. Looked up from germline, CDR1 is SGHTA and CDR2 is FQGTGA. The CDR3 extends over 14 amino acids. CDR3 region: CASSLGLAGHEQYF. In DNA form, the CDR3 reads TGTGCCAGCAGCTTAGGACTAGCGGGACACGAGCAGTACTTC.

The J gene is TRBJ2-7, the V gene TRBV7-9; 8 bases are shared with TRBD1. Germline assignment: CDR1 SEHNR and CDR2 FQNEAQ (reference sequence). With V trimmed by 5 bases and J by 0 bases, 6 bases remained unmatched. This CDR3 contains 15 residues. The CDR3 loop reads CASSPDRGRSYEQYF. CDR3 bases: TGTGCCAGCAGCCCAGACAGGGGTCGCTCCTACGAGCAGTACTTC.

CDR3 bases: TGTGCCAGCAGCGGTGGGCAGGCGTTTAATGAAAAACTGTTTTTT. Translated, it gives CASSGGQAFNEKLFF. The gene calls are TRBV5-4 and TRBJ1-4, with no clear D. The CDR3 runs 15 residues. CDR1 and CDR2 from the germline V gene are SGHNT and YYREEE (reference sequence). V lost 4 bases and J 4 bases, leaving 14 bases between the germline ends.

The chain is built from TRBV10-3 and TRBJ1-5; 7 bases line up with TRBD1. V was pared by 2 bases and J by 3 bases, with 7 bases of the junction left unmatched. CDR1 is ENHRY, CDR2 SYGVKD, per germline. The CDR3 has 16 amino acids. The CDR3 is CAISENRGEINQPQHF. The CDR3 coding sequence is TGTGCCATCAGTGAGAACAGGGGAGAAATCAATCAGCCCCAGCATTTT.

V and J are TRBV7-9 and TRBJ2-5; perhaps TRBD2 as D (5 bases). Trimming took off 1 base at V and 0 bases at J, with 12 bases between the two ends. Germline V lookup: CDR1 SEHNR, CDR2 FQNEAQ (reference sequence). The CDR3 is 16 amino acids. CDR3 in DNA: TGTGCCAGCAGCTTAGACCTTCGTAGCGACCAAGAGACCCAGTACTTC. Amino acids: CASSLDLRSDQETQYF.

This clone was detected only once. The rearrangement links TRBV2 to TRBJ1-4; no reliable D call. CDR3 length equals 11 residues. V was clipped by 6 bases and J by 13 bases, with 12 bases between them. In germline, CDR1 is SNHLY, CDR2 FYNNEI. The CDR3 DNA sequence: TGTGCCAGCAGGGCGGAGATTGTACTGTTTTTT. It is translated as CASRAEIVLFF.

V and J are TRBV30 and TRBJ2-1; tentative D call: TRBD1 (5 bases). CDR1 is GTSNPN, CDR2 SVGIG, per germline (reference sequence). The CDR3 consists of 13 residues. Trimming left V 5 bases short and J 8 bases short, with 16 bases between. The CDR3 loop reads CAWSVTVRYEQFF. The CDR3 DNA is TGTGCCTGGTCGGTGACAGTCCGATATGAGCAGTTCTTC. Filled out from reference TRBV30 and TRBJ2-1, the complete variable domain reads SQTIHQWPATLVQPVGSPLSLECTVEGTSNPNLYWYRQAAGRGLQLLFYSVGIGQISSEVPQNLSASRPQDRQFILSSKKLLLSDSGFYLCAWSVTVRYEQFFGPGTRLTVL.

The chain employs TRBV11-2 and TRBJ1-4, with D perhaps TRBD1 (6 bases). V lost 0 bases and J 4 bases, leaving 15 bases between the germline ends. Germline loops: CDR1 SGHAT, CDR2 FQNNGV. The CDR3 spans 17 residues. The CDR3 protein is CASSLDEDRAYNEKLFF. The CDR3 DNA reads as TGTGCCAGCAGCTTAGATGAGGACAGAGCTTATAATGAAAAACTGTTTTTT.

The chain links TRBV10-1 to TRBJ2-2; 8 bases line up with TRBD1. From germline, CDR1 is WNHNN and CDR2 SYGVQD (reference sequence). The CDR3 runs 15 residues. The V segment lost 6 bases and the J segment 3 bases; nucleotides outside the gene matches: 6. CDR3 nucleotides: TGCGCCAGCAGCCCCAGGGGGCTGGACACCGGGGAGCTGTTTTTT. Protein: CASSPRGLDTGELFF.

V and J are TRBV19 and TRBJ2-7; tentatively, D is TRBD1 (6 bases). CDR3 length: 14 residues. Trimming removed 1 base at V and 7 bases at J, with 14 bases between. The germline gives CDR1 LNHDA, CDR2 SQIVND (reference sequence). CDR3 DNA sequence: TGTGCCAGTAGTATAGGAGTTAGCAGGGGAGAGCAGTACTTC. Its translation: CASSIGVSRGEQYF.

The chain links TRBV7-3 to TRBJ1-2; TRBD1 matches at 7 bases. CDR1 is SGHTA and CDR2 is FQGTGA in the germline V gene. The CDR3 totals 16 residues. With 4 bases clipped from V and 5 bases from J, the junction kept 13 bases outside the gene matches. The CDR3 reads CASSSHPATGVYGYTF. The DNA for the CDR3 is TGTGCCAGCAGCTCCCATCCCGCTACAGGGGTTTATGGCTACACCTTC.

This chain uses TRBV2 with TRBJ2-2; D is ambiguous. The CDR3 covers 16 residues. In germline, CDR1 is SNHLY, CDR2 FYNNEI. Trimming removed 2 bases at V and 1 base at J, with 11 bases between. The CDR3 is CASSESSVLNTGELFF. The CDR3 DNA sequence: TGTGCCAGCAGTGAATCCAGCGTGCTGAACACCGGGGAGCTGTTTTTT.

J is TRBJ2-5 and V is TRBV6-5; TRBD2 matches 8 bases. Germline assignment: CDR1 MNHEY and CDR2 SVGAGI. Trimming at V came to 4 bases and at J to 12 bases, leaving 10 bases not matched to a gene. This CDR3 is 13 amino acids long. The CDR3 bases are TGTGCCAGCAGTTTTATCCGAGCGGGGGCAGAGTACTTC. Protein sequence: CASSFIRAGAEYF.

This clone was detected only a few times. The rearrangement links TRBV6-6 to TRBJ1-5; the D gene is possibly TRBD1 (5 bases). V shed 6 bases and J shed 2 bases, with 14 bases lying between them. Germline CDR1 and CDR2: MNHNY and SVGAGI (reference sequence). The length of the CDR3 is 15 residues. The DNA for the CDR3 is TGTGCCAGCAGGGATGCAGGGATTCGCAATCAGCCCCAGCATTTT. Its translation is CASRDAGIRNQPQHF.

The J gene is TRBJ2-7, the V gene TRBV2; 7 bases agree with TRBD1. The trim removed 7 bases at V and 2 bases at J, leaving 8 bases unmatched. CDR3 length: 14 residues. The germline V gene encodes CDR1 SNHLY and CDR2 FYNNEI. CDR3 region: CASNPTGNTYEQYF. In DNA, the CDR3 is TGTGCCAGCAATCCGACAGGGAATACCTACGAGCAGTACTTC.

For the CDR3, the DNA is TGTGCCTGGAGTGCCCTCGGGGGGCGAAGGGAAAAACTGTTTTTT. The encoded protein is CAWSALGGRREKLFF. This rearrangement joins TRBV30 to TRBJ1-4; maybe TRBD1 (6 bases). The CDR3 is 15 residues long. V lost 1 base and J lost 8, with 17 bases in between. The germline V gene encodes CDR1 GTSNPN and CDR2 SVGIG (reference sequence).

V is TRBV20-1 and J is TRBJ2-7; possibly TRBD2 for D (5 bases). From germline, CDR1 is DFQATT and CDR2 SNEGSKA (reference sequence). The V end lost 3 bases, the J end lost 2 bases, and 14 bases lay between the germline ends. The CDR3 sequence is 14 residues long. In nucleotides, the CDR3 is TGCAGTGCTAGTCTCAGCGGAGCTACCTACGAGCAGTACTTC. It yields the protein CSASLSGATYEQYF.

The genes are TRBV11-2 and TRBJ2-2; maybe TRBD1 (5 bases). CDR3 length: 16 residues. Trimming stripped 1 base from V and 0 bases from J, with 9 bases between. From germline, CDR1 is SGHAT and CDR2 FQNNGV. The chain's CDR3 is CASSLVAGTNTGELFF. The CDR3 coding sequence is TGTGCCAGCAGCTTAGTGGCAGGGACGAACACCGGGGAGCTGTTTTTT.

The chain uses TRBV28 and TRBJ1-4, with D unclear. In germline, CDR1 is MDHEN, CDR2 SYDVKM. The CDR3 has 13 residues. Trimming removed 3 bases from V and 5 bases from J, with 7 bases in between. The CDR3 spells CASSFRLNEKLFF. The DNA for the CDR3 is TGTGCCAGCAGTTTTCGGTTAAATGAAAAACTGTTTTTT.

This clone appeared once. The sample contains more than one DNA sequence encoding this CDR3. V gene TRBV18 combines with J gene TRBJ2-7, with 8 bases aligning to TRBD1. Unmatched junction bases numbered 1, after V lost 0 bases and J lost 3 bases. The CDR3 length is 14 residues. Per germline, CDR1 KGHSH and CDR2 LQKENI. The CDR3: CASSPPGQGYEQYF. The CDR3 coding sequence is TGTGCCAGCTCACCACCCGGACAGGGCTACGAGCAGTACTTC. The full variable domain, its missing parts supplied by reference TRBV18 and TRBJ2-7, is NAGVMQNPRHLVRRRGQEARLRCSPMKGHSHVYWYRQLPEEGLKFMVYLQKENIIDESGMPKERFSAEFPKEGPSILRIQQVVRGDSAAYFCASSPPGQGYEQYFGPGTRLTVT.

This clone was counted a few times. The gene calls are TRBV7-9 and TRBJ1-4, with D perhaps matching TRBD1 (5 bases). Germline V lookup: CDR1 SEHNR, CDR2 FQNEAQ (reference sequence). Trimming took off 0 bases at V and 5 bases at J, with 10 bases between the two ends. This CDR3 is built from 15 residues. The CDR3 is CASSLAGGENEKLFF. The CDR3 DNA reads as TGTGCCAGCAGCTTAGCCGGAGGGGAAAATGAAAAACTGTTTTTT.

The count of this clone is one. The chain combines TRBV3-1 (or the pseudogene TRBV3-2) with TRBJ2-1, with 10 bases lining up with TRBD2. V lost 2 bases and J lost 7; bases outside the gene matches: 5. The CDR3 extends over 15 amino acids. Germline V gene data show CDR1 as LGHDT and CDR2 as YNNKEL (reference sequence). Here the CDR3 DNA reads TGTGCCAGCAGCCAACTAGCGGGAGTTACGAATGAGCAGTTCTTC. It is translated as CASSQLAGVTNEQFF.

The gene calls are TRBV27 and TRBJ2-1, with 12 bases identical to TRBD2. Trimming cost V 5 bases and J 7 bases; bases outside gene matches: 9. Germline loops: CDR1 MNHEY, CDR2 SMNVEV (reference sequence). The CDR3 contains 16 residues. In DNA form, the CDR3 reads TGTGCCAGCAGTCGAGGGACTAGCGGGTATATAAATGAGCAGTTCTTC. Its translation is CASSRGTSGYINEQFF.

J is TRBJ2-3 and V is TRBV19; a weak D match, TRBD1 (6 bases). The CDR3 consists of 14 residues. V shed 6 bases and J shed 0 bases, with 10 bases lying between them. CDR1 and CDR2 (germline): LNHDA, SQIVND (reference sequence). The CDR3 reads CASSADRSTDTQYF. As DNA, the CDR3 is TGTGCCAGTAGCGCGGACAGAAGCACAGATACGCAGTATTTT.

In this sample, this clone turned up once. This chain joins TRBV6-2 or TRBV6-3 and TRBJ2-7; the match to TRBD2 covers 7 bases. The length of the CDR3 is 17 residues. CDR1 and CDR2 from the germline V gene are MNHEY and SVGEGT. V lost 0 bases and J lost 5; bases outside the gene matches: 13. The CDR3 loop is CASSYSIPRGELDEQYF. The CDR3 nucleotides are TGTGCCAGCAGTTACTCGATCCCCCGGGGGGAGCTGGACGAGCAGTACTTC.

Here the CDR3 reads CATSGGREVEQFF. The CDR3 DNA sequence: TGTGCCACCAGTGGGGGCAGGGAAGTTGAGCAGTTCTTC. The chain couples TRBV24-1 to TRBJ2-1, with TRBD1 as a possible D gene (5 bases). The length of the CDR3 is 13 residues. V was trimmed by 5 bases and J by 9 bases, leaving 13 bases between them. Per germline, CDR1 KGHDR and CDR2 SFDVKD.

The V and J genes are TRBV9 and TRBJ2-7; 10 bases align to TRBD1. V trimming: 5 bases; J trimming: 5 bases; junction bases outside the gene matches: 7. The CDR3 contains 14 residues. Germline assignment: CDR1 SGDLS and CDR2 YYNGEE. CDR3 DNA: TGTGCCAGCAGTGAGACAGGGGGCGGGAACGAGCAGTACTTC. Protein: CASSETGGGNEQYF.

The rearrangement uses TRBV6-1 and TRBJ2-7, with D uncertain. Germline CDR1 reads MNHNS; CDR2 reads SASEGT. This CDR3 contains 15 residues. V dropped 0 bases and J dropped 4 bases, with 13 bases sitting between them. In nucleotides, the CDR3 is TGTGCCAGCAGTGAAGCGCACCTAGAGGTGTACGAGCAGTACTTC. This codes for CASSEAHLEVYEQYF.